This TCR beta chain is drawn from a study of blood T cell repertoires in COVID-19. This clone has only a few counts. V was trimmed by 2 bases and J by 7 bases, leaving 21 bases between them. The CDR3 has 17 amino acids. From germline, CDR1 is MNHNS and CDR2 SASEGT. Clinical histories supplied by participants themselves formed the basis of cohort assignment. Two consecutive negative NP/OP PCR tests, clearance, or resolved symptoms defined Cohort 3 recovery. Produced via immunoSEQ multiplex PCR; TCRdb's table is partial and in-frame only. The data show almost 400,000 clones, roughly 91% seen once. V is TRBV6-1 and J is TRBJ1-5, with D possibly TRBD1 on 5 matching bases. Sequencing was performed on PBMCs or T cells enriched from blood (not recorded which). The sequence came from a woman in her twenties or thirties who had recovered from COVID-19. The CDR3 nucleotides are TGTGCCAGCAGTGAAAGTTGGTGGGGAGGAGAGGGGCAGCCCCAGCATTTT. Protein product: CASSESWWGGEGQPQHF.